One sample yielded the 6 T cell receptor beta chains listed below, sequenced in a study of T-cell reconstitution after alpha-beta-depleted transplantation in children. Unique molecular identifiers were used to barcode this TCRbeta library. Each CDR3 protein is one row after TCRdb ran MiXCR on the PCR reads. Here the sample spans hundreds of thousands of distinct CDR3 sequences, approximately 30% being singletons. Source: PBMCs from the stem cell graft donor, taken from the stem cell graft. These TCRs come from a human donor who donated a stem cell graft to a child with aplastic anemia.

The sample holds many counts of this clonotype. The rearrangement links TRBV7-9 to TRBJ1-2; 8 bases are a match to TRBD1. Germline assignment: CDR1 SEHNR and CDR2 FQNEAQ (reference sequence). With V trimmed by 0 bases and J by 7 bases, 13 bases remained unmatched. The length of the CDR3 is 17 residues. CDR3 residues: CASSLADVKAGGSGYTF. In nucleotides, the CDR3 is TGTGCCAGCAGCTTAGCGGACGTGAAAGCAGGGGGCAGTGGCTACACCTTC.

The V gene is TRBV6-5, the J gene TRBJ2-2; TRBD2 matches 9 bases. The germline gives CDR1 MNHEY, CDR2 SVGAGI. The J segment lost 4 bases and the V segment lost 0 bases, leaving 9 bases of the junction unmatched. The CDR3 consists of 18 residues. CDR3 sequence reads: CASSYSVSGSLTTGELFF. In DNA form, the CDR3 reads TGTGCCAGCAGTTACTCTGTTAGCGGGAGTTTGACCACCGGGGAGCTGTTTTTT.

In its sample, this clonotype was seen a few times. The CDR3 DNA reads TGTGCCAGCACCCACAGGAGTGAAGAGACCCAGTACTTC. It translates to CASTHRSEETQYF. The chain has TRBV14 and TRBJ2-5; maybe TRBD1 (5 bases). The CDR3 runs 13 residues. The germline gives CDR1 SGHDN, CDR2 FVKESK. V was trimmed by 7 bases and J by 3 bases, leaving 12 bases between them.

The genes are TRBV6-2 or TRBV6-3 and TRBJ2-1; 8 nucleotides align to TRBD2. The CDR3 is made up of 14 amino acids. Germline trimming cut 4 bases from V and 7 bases from J; bases unmatched to any gene: 6. Germline CDR1 and CDR2: MNHEY and SVGEGT. The CDR3 DNA is TGTGCCAGCAGTTCCCCCGGGACTAGGAATGAGCAGTTCTTC. Translating gives CASSSPGTRNEQFF.

This clonotype was recorded once. This chain joins TRBV2 and TRBJ2-1; 12 bases align to TRBD2. The CDR3 has 13 amino acids. CDR1 SNHLY and CDR2 FYNNEI come from the germline V gene. Losses at the gene ends were 11 bases for V and 9 bases for J; bases not matched to a gene: 8. CDR3 residues: CAGGLAGPTEQFF. Here the CDR3 DNA reads TGTGCCGGGGGACTAGCGGGCCCCACTGAGCAGTTCTTC.

The V gene is TRBV14, the J gene TRBJ2-7, with 9 bases that match TRBD2. CDR1 is SGHDN and CDR2 is FVKESK in the germline V gene. The CDR3 is made up of 16 amino acids. J lost 6 bases, V lost 1 base, and 10 bases had no gene match. The CDR3 is CASSQVRSGRSFEQYF. In nucleotides, the CDR3 is TGTGCCAGCAGCCAAGTTCGTAGCGGGAGAAGTTTCGAGCAGTACTTC.